Listed below are T cell receptor beta chains from one sample, sequenced in a study of blood T cell repertoires in COVID-19. Generated by immunoSEQ multiplex PCR, the TCRdb table keeps only in-frame clones and is missing some. The sample lists 360,000 or so clones; about nine tenths were seen once. The sequencing input was peripheral blood. The receptors here all came from an older woman with COVID-19, enrolled during active disease. Both conserved end residues are part of each CDR3. A D gene is named only where the DNA matches it firmly. Some rows mark clone size as missing; the rest say once, few, many or name a class of expanded clone.

>TRBJ1-1|TRBV7-9|-|once|16
CASSLVGGQSNTEAFF
TGTGCCAGCAGCTTAGTAGGTGGACAGAGCAACACTGAAGCTTTCTTT
>TRBJ2-5|TRBV28|TRBD2|-|16
CASSIQLAGFQETQYF
TGTGCCAGCAGTATACAACTAGCGGGGTTCCAAGAGACCCAGTACTTC
>TRBJ1-4|TRBV15|-|-|16
CATSRDKGTQNEKLFF
TGTGCCACCAGCAGAGATAAGGGGACACAGAATGAAAAACTGTTTTTT
>TRBJ1-5|TRBV7-8|TRBD1|-|13
CASSPRQGQPQHF
TGTGCCAGCAGCCCCCGACAGGGACAGCCCCAGCATTTT
>TRBJ2-5|TRBV10-1|-|few|14
CASSDAGGWETQYF
TGCGCCAGCAGTGACGCAGGGGGGTGGGAGACCCAGTACTTC
>TRBJ1-1|TRBV9|-|few|11
CASSVGLRAFF
TGTGCCAGCAGCGTAGGACTGCGAGCTTTCTTT
>TRBJ2-1|TRBV24-1|TRBD2|-|16
CATSQTSGLGVYEQFF
TGTGCCACCAGTCAGACTAGCGGGTTGGGAGTCTATGAGCAGTTCTTC
>TRBJ2-7|TRBV27|TRBD1|once|14
CASSPRTGGLGQYF
TGTGCCAGCAGCCCAAGGACAGGGGGCTTGGGGCAGTACTTC
>TRBJ1-5|TRBV25-1|-|-|16
CASSESDALTNQPQHF
TGTGCCAGCAGTGAATCCGACGCCTTGACTAATCAGCCCCAGCATTTT
>TRBJ1-1|TRBV5-1|-|-|14
CASSLVGPNTEAFF
TGCGCCAGCAGCTTGGTGGGGCCTAACACTGAAGCTTTCTTT
>TRBJ1-3|TRBV19|-|-|15
CASTHWRAGGNTIYF
TGTGCCAGTACCCATTGGAGGGCAGGGGGAAACACCATATATTTT
>TRBJ1-1|TRBV19|-|-|15
CASAPMNSLNTEAFF
TGTGCCAGTGCCCCCATGAACTCTCTGAACACTGAAGCTTTCTTT
>TRBJ2-2|TRBV19|TRBD2|-|18
CASSTTGLAGGPGGELFF
TGTGCCAGTAGTACAACAGGACTAGCGGGGGGGCCAGGCGGGGAGCTGTTTTTT
>TRBJ2-4|TRBV13|TRBD2|-|19
CASSPTTSGGAGFKNIQYF
TGTGCCAGCAGCCCTACGACTAGCGGGGGGGCCGGTTTCAAAAACATTCAGTACTTC
>TRBJ2-7|TRBV28|TRBD1|-|15
CASSVAGQGRDEQYF
TGTGCCAGCAGTGTAGCCGGACAGGGACGCGACGAGCAGTACTTC
>TRBJ1-2|TRBV18|-|-|13
CASSLPGVGGYTF
TGTGCCAGCTCACTACCAGGGGTAGGTGGCTACACCTTC
>TRBJ1-3|TRBV4-2|TRBD1|-|16
CASSKGTVSSGNTIYF
TGTGCCAGCAGCAAGGGGACAGTGAGCTCTGGAAACACCATATATTTT
>TRBJ2-1|TRBV5-4|-|few|12
CASSHASNEQFF
TGTGCCAGCAGCCATGCGAGCAATGAGCAGTTCTTC
>TRBJ1-1|TRBV4-1|TRBD1|-|13
CASSPRTGSEAFF
TGCGCCAGCAGCCCACGGACAGGGTCTGAAGCTTTCTTT
>TRBJ2-7|TRBV7-9|TRBD2|-|15
CASSASGGLTYEQYF
TGTGCCAGCAGTGCTAGCGGGGGCCTAACCTACGAGCAGTACTTC
>TRBJ1-4|TRBV24-1|-|-|14
CATSVRGTNEKLFF
TGTGCCACCAGTGTTAGGGGGACTAATGAAAAACTGTTTTTT
>TRBJ1-5|TRBV19|-|-|14
CASSPNRGNQPQHF
TGTGCCAGTAGCCCGAACAGGGGCAATCAGCCCCAGCATTTT
>TRBJ1-1|TRBV12-3/TRBV12-4|TRBD1|-|13
CASKQGINTEAFF
TGTGCCAGCAAACAGGGGATCAACACTGAAGCTTTCTTT
>TRBJ2-7|TRBV12-3/TRBV12-4|-|-|13
CASRRSGDYEQYF
TGTGCCAGCAGGCGTTCAGGGGACTACGAGCAGTACTTC
>TRBJ2-7|TRBV5-1|-|-|16
CASSLNSPGRSYEQYF
TGCGCCAGCAGCTTGAATTCTCCGGGTCGATCCTACGAGCAGTACTTC
>TRBJ2-5|TRBV18|TRBD2|-|15
CASSPLPGGGETQYF
TGTGCCAGCTCACCACTGCCGGGAGGGGGAGAGACCCAGTACTTC
>TRBJ2-3|TRBV7-6|-|-|17
CASSLRGGKMFTDTQYF
TGTGCCAGCAGCTTAAGGGGGGGAAAAATGTTCACAGATACGCAGTATTTT
>TRBJ1-3|TRBV9|-|-|16
CASSPWGSSSGNTIYF
TGTGCCAGCAGCCCCTGGGGCAGCAGCTCTGGAAACACCATATATTTT
>TRBJ2-3|TRBV7-9|TRBD1|-|16
CASSLQGSPSTDTQYF
TGTGCCAGCAGCCTACAGGGGTCACCGAGCACAGATACGCAGTATTTT
>TRBJ2-1|TRBV5-1|TRBD1|-|17
CASSLGPGTGAYNEQFF
TGCGCCAGCAGCTTGGGGCCTGGGACAGGGGCGTACAATGAGCAGTTCTTC